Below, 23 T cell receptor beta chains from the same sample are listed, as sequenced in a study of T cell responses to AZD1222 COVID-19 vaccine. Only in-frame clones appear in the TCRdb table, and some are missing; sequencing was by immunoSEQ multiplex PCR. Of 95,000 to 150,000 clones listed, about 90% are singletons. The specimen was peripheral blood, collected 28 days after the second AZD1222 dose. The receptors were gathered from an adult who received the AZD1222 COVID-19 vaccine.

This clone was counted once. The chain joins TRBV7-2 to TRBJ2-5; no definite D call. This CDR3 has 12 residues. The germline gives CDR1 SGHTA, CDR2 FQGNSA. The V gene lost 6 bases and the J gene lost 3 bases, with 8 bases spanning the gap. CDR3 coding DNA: TGTGCCAGCAGACTTGATAAAGAGACCCAGTACTTC. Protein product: CASRLDKETQYF. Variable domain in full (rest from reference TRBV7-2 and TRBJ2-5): GAGVSQSPSNKVTEKGKDVELRCDPISGHTALYWYRQSLGQGLEFLIYFQGNSAPDKSGLPSDRFSAERTGGSVSTLTIQRTQQEDSAVYLCASRLDKETQYFGPGTRLLVL.

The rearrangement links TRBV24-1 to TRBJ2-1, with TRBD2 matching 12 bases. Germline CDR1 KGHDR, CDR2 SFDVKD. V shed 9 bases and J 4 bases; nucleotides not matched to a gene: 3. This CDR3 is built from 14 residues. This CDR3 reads CATQTSGGYNEQFF. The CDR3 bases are TGTGCCACCCAGACTAGCGGGGGATACAATGAGCAGTTCTTC.

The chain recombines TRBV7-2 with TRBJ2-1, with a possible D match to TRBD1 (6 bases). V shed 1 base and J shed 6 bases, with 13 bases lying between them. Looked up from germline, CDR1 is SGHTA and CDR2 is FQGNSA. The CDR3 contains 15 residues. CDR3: CASSLEGQIFNEQFF. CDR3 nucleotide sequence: TGTGCCAGCAGCTTAGAGGGACAAATATTCAATGAGCAGTTCTTC.

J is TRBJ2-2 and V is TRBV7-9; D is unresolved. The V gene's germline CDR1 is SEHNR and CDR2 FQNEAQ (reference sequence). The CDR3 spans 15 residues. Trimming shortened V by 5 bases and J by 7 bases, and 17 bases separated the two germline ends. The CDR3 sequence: CASSPLSPSVGELFF. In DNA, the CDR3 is TGTGCCAGCAGCCCCCTTAGCCCTTCGGTCGGGGAGCTGTTTTTT.

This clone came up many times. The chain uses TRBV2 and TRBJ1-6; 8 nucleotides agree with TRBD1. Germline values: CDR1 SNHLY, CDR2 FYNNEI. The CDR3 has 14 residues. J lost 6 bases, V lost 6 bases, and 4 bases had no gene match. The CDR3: CASRADRGNSPLHF. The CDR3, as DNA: TGTGCCAGCAGAGCCGACAGGGGTAATTCACCCCTCCACTTT.

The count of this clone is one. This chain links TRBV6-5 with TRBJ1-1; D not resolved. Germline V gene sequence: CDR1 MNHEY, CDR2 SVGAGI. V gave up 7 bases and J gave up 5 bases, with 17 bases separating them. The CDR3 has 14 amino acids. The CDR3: CASINREGSTEAFF. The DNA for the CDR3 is TGTGCCAGCATAAATCGGGAGGGCTCGACTGAAGCTTTCTTT.

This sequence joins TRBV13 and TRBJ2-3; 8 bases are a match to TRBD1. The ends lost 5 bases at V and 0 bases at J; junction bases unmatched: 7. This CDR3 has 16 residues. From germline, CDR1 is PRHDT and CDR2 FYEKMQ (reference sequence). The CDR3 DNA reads TGTGCCAGCAGCGTCGGGACAGGACGGAGCACAGATACGCAGTATTTT. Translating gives CASSVGTGRSTDTQYF.

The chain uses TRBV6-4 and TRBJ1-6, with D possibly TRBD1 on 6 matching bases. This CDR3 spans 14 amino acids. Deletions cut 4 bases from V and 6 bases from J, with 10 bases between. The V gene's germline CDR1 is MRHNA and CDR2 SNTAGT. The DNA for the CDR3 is TGTGCCAGCAGTGTACAGGGCCTTAATTCACCCCTCCACTTT. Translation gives CASSVQGLNSPLHF.

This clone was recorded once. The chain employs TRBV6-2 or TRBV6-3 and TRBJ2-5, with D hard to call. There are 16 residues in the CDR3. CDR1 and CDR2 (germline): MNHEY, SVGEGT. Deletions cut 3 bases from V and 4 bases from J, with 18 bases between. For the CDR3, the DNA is TGTGCCAGCAGTTATGGGTGGGGAAGCGTGGGAGAGACCCAGTACTTC. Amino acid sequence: CASSYGWGSVGETQYF.

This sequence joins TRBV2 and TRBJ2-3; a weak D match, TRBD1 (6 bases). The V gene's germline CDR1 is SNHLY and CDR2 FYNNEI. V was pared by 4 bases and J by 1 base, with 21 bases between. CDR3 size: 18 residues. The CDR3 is CASSVPRGRSTRTDTQYF. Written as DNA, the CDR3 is TGTGCCAGCAGTGTCCCCAGGGGCAGAAGCACCCGCACAGATACGCAGTATTTT.

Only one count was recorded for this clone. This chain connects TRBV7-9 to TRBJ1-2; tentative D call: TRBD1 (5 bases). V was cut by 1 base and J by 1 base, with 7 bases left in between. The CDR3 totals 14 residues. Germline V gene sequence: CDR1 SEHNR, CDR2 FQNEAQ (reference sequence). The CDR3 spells CASSLGDSNYGYTF. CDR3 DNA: TGTGCCAGCAGCTTAGGTGACAGTAACTATGGCTACACCTTC. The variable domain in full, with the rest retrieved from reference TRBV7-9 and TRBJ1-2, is DTGVSQNPRHKITKRGQNVTFRCDPISEHNRLYWYRQTLGQGPEFLTYFQNEAQLEKSRLLSDRFSAERPKGSFSTLEIQRTEQGDSAMYLCASSLGDSNYGYTFGSGTRLTVV.

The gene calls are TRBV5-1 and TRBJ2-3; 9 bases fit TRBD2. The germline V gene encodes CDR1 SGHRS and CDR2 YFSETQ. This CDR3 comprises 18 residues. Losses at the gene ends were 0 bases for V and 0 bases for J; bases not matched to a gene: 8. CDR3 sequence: CASSLGRLAGHSTDTQYF. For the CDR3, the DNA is TGCGCCAGCAGCTTGGGGAGGCTAGCGGGGCATAGCACAGATACGCAGTATTTT.

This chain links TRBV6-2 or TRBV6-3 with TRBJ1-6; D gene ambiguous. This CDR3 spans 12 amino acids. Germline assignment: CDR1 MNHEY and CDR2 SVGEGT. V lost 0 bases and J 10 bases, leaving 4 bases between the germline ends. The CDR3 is CASSYSPSPLHF. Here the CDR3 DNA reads TGTGCCAGCAGTTACTCCCCCTCACCCCTCCACTTT.

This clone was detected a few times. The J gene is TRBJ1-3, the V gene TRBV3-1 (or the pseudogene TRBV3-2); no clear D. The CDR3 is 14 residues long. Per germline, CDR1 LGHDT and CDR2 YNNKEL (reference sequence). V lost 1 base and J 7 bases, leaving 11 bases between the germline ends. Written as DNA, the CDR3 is TGTGCCAGCAGCCAAGGGTGGCGCGGGAACACCATATATTTT. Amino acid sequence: CASSQGWRGNTIYF.

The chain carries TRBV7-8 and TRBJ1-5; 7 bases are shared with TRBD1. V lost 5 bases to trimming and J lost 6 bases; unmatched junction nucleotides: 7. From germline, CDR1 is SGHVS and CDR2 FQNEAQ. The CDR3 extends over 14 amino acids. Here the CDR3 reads CASSRAGGGQPQHF. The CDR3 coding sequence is TGTGCCAGCAGCCGAGCAGGGGGAGGTCAGCCCCAGCATTTT. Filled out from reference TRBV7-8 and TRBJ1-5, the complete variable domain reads GAGVSQSPRYKVAKRGQDVALRCDPISGHVSLFWYQQALGQGPEFLTYFQNEAQLDKSGLPSDRFFAERPEGSVSTLKIQRTQQEDSAVYLCASSRAGGGQPQHFGDGTRLSIL.

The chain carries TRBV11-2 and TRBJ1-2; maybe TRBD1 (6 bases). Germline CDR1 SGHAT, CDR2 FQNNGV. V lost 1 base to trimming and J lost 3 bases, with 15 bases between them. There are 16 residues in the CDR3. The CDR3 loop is CASSLVAVGGDYGYTF. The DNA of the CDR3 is TGTGCCAGCAGCTTAGTCGCAGTAGGGGGGGACTATGGCTACACCTTC.

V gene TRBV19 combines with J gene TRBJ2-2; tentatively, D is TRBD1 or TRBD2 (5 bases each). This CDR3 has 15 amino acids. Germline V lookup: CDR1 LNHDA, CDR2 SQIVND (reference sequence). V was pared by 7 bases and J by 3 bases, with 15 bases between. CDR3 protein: CASTQRGGYTGELFF. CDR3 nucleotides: TGTGCCAGTACCCAGAGGGGCGGGTACACCGGGGAGCTGTTTTTT. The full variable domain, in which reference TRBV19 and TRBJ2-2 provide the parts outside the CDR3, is DGGITQSPKYLFRKEGQNVTLSCEQNLNHDAMYWYRQDPGQGLRLIYYSQIVNDFQKGDIAEGYSVSREKKESFPLTVTSAQKNPTAFYLCASTQRGGYTGELFFGEGSRLTVL.

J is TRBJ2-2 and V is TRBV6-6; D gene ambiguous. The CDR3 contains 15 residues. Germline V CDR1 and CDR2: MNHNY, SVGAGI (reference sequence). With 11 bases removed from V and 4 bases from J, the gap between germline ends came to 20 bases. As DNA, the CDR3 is TGTGCCGCCCTCTTGGATGAGGCGGTCACCGGGGAGCTGTTTTTT. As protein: CAALLDEAVTGELFF.

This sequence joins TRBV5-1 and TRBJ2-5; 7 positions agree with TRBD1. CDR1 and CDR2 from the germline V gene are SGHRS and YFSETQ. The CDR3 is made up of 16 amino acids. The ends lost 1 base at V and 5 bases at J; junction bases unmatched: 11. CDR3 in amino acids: CASSLLLQGLGETQYF. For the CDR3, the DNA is TGCGCCAGCAGCTTGCTCCTACAGGGGCTGGGGGAGACCCAGTACTTC.

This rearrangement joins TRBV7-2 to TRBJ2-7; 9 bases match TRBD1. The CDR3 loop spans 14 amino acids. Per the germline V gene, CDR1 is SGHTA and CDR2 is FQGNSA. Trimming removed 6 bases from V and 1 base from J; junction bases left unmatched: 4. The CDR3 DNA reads TGTGCCAGCAGAGTGGACAGGGGATCCTACGAGCAGTACTTC. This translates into CASRVDRGSYEQYF.

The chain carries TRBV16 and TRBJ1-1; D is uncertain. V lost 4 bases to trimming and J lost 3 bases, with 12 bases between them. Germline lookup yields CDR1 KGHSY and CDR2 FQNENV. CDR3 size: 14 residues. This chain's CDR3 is CASSPTRYYTEAFF. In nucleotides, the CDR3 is TGTGCCAGCAGCCCTACCCGCTATTACACTGAAGCTTTCTTT.

CDR3: CASRERGPSYEQYF. CDR3 nucleotide sequence: TGTGCCAGCAGAGAGCGGGGGCCCAGCTACGAGCAGTACTTC. The chain has TRBV5-6 and TRBJ2-7; 8 bases map to TRBD2. The V gene's germline CDR1 is SGHDT and CDR2 YYEEEE. V lost 5 bases and J lost 3; bases outside the gene matches: 7. The CDR3 contains 14 residues.

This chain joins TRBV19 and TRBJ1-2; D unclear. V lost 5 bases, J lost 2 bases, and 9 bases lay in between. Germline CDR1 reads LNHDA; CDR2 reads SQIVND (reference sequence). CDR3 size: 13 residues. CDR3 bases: TGTGCCAGTAGTCCCCGGCGGAACTATGGCTACACCTTC. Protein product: CASSPRRNYGYTF.